A selection of T cell receptor beta chains follows, all from one sample in a study of blood T cells in healthy people across ages. TCRdb ran MiXCR on the 5' RACE reads and lists one entry per CDR3 protein. The data hold hundreds of thousands of distinct CDR3 sequences, with 58% observed a single time. Material for sequencing was blood. Receptors originate from a man aged 25 to 45 in good health. Each CDR3 is given with its conserved first and last residue. The D gene is left open where the match is weak. Clone size is given for some rows only: seen once, a few or many times, or a class if the clone is expanded.

d_gene: TRBD2
v_gene: TRBV10-2
abundance: -
j_gene: TRBJ2-5
CDR3nt: TGCGCCAGCAGTGAACCGGGACTAGGAAGAGAGACCCAGTACTTC
CDR3aa: CASSEPGLGRETQYF

d_gene: TRBD1
v_gene: TRBV25-1
abundance: -
j_gene: TRBJ1-2
CDR3nt: TGTGCCACTGCGACAGGGGGCGTCTATGGCTACACCTTC
CDR3aa: CATATGGVYGYTF

d_gene: TRBD2
v_gene: TRBV20-1
abundance: -
j_gene: TRBJ2-3
CDR3nt: TGCAGTGCTAGGGATAGCGGGGGGGCAGATACGCAGTATTTT
CDR3aa: CSARDSGGADTQYF

d_gene: TRBD2
v_gene: TRBV27
abundance: -
j_gene: TRBJ2-3
CDR3nt: TGTGCCAGCAGTTTAAGTCTAGCGGTCACAGATACGCAGTATTTT
CDR3aa: CASSLSLAVTDTQYF

d_gene: TRBD1
v_gene: TRBV10-3
abundance: -
j_gene: TRBJ1-2
CDR3nt: TGTGCCATCACCTACAGTCTTGGACAGGGTCATGGCTACACCTTC
CDR3aa: CAITYSLGQGHGYTF

d_gene: -
v_gene: TRBV29-1
abundance: -
j_gene: TRBJ1-2
CDR3nt: TGCAGCGTTCGGACGGATCCCTATGGCTACACCTTC
CDR3aa: CSVRTDPYGYTF

d_gene: -
v_gene: TRBV3-1
abundance: -
j_gene: TRBJ2-7
CDR3nt: TGTGCCAGCAGTACGATGACAGGAAACCCCTACGAGCAGTACTTC
CDR3aa: CASSTMTGNPYEQYF

d_gene: TRBD1
v_gene: TRBV27
abundance: few
j_gene: TRBJ2-7
CDR3nt: TGTGCCAGCAGTTCGTTGACAGGGGGCCTCTACGAGCAGTACTTC
CDR3aa: CASSSLTGGLYEQYF

d_gene: -
v_gene: TRBV6-2/TRBV6-3
abundance: -
j_gene: TRBJ2-5
CDR3nt: TGTGCCAGCAGTTACTCGAGAAGTGCCAGGGAAGGGGCCCAAGAGACCCAGTACTTC
CDR3aa: CASSYSRSAREGAQETQYF

d_gene: -
v_gene: TRBV10-3
abundance: few
j_gene: TRBJ2-6
CDR3nt: TGTGCCATCAGTGGTGCCCCCTGCGAAGGGGCCAACGTCCTGACTTTC
CDR3aa: CAISGAPCEGANVLTF

d_gene: -
v_gene: TRBV12-5
abundance: -
j_gene: TRBJ1-2
CDR3nt: TGTGCTAGTGGAATAGGAGGTGGCTACACCTTC
CDR3aa: CASGIGGGYTF

d_gene: -
v_gene: TRBV6-5
abundance: -
j_gene: TRBJ2-6
CDR3nt: TGTGCCAGCAGTTACTCAGGACAGCTCCTCTCTGGGGCCAACGTCCTGACTTTC
CDR3aa: CASSYSGQLLSGANVLTF

d_gene: TRBD1
v_gene: TRBV4-1
abundance: -
j_gene: TRBJ1-2
CDR3nt: TGCGCCAGCAGCCAAGTTCTAGACAGGGAAACTATTATCTATGGCTACACCTTC
CDR3aa: CASSQVLDRETIIYGYTF

d_gene: -
v_gene: TRBV6-6
abundance: -
j_gene: TRBJ1-2
CDR3nt: TGTGCCAGCACCCTTATACCGGGAGGCTACACCTTC
CDR3aa: CASTLIPGGYTF

d_gene: -
v_gene: TRBV2
abundance: -
j_gene: TRBJ2-7
CDR3nt: TGTGCCAGCAGACAGAAGGGGGACGAGCAGTACTTC
CDR3aa: CASRQKGDEQYF

d_gene: -
v_gene: TRBV15
abundance: -
j_gene: TRBJ2-3
CDR3nt: TGTGCCACCAGCAGAAGATCGGGCGATACGCAGTATTTT
CDR3aa: CATSRRSGDTQYF

d_gene: -
v_gene: TRBV6-1
abundance: -
j_gene: TRBJ2-4
CDR3nt: TGTGCCAGCGAGATAGCCAAAAACATTCAGTACTTC
CDR3aa: CASEIAKNIQYF

d_gene: TRBD1
v_gene: TRBV30
abundance: -
j_gene: TRBJ2-7
CDR3nt: TGTGCCTGGAGTTGGGGACAGGGAGGTTACGAGCAGTACTTC
CDR3aa: CAWSWGQGGYEQYF

d_gene: -
v_gene: TRBV10-3
abundance: few
j_gene: TRBJ2-7
CDR3nt: TGTGCCATCAGCAGGGGCGACGAGCAGTACTTC
CDR3aa: CAISRGDEQYF

d_gene: -
v_gene: TRBV29-1
abundance: -
j_gene: TRBJ2-1
CDR3nt: TGCAGCGTTATGGTGGGCAGTGAGCAGTTCTTC
CDR3aa: CSVMVGSEQFF

d_gene: -
v_gene: TRBV20-1
abundance: few
j_gene: TRBJ2-7
CDR3nt: TGCAGTGCTAGAGTGCCTAGTGGCAACTACGAGCAGTACTTC
CDR3aa: CSARVPSGNYEQYF

d_gene: -
v_gene: TRBV2
abundance: -
j_gene: TRBJ1-4
CDR3nt: TGTGCCAGCAGGAGACAGTCGGGGAATGAAAAACTGTTTTTT
CDR3aa: CASRRQSGNEKLFF

d_gene: -
v_gene: TRBV9
abundance: -
j_gene: TRBJ2-3
CDR3nt: TGTGCCAGCAGCGGTGGGAGGGGGAGGACAGATACGCAGTATTTT
CDR3aa: CASSGGRGRTDTQYF

d_gene: -
v_gene: TRBV20-1
abundance: -
j_gene: TRBJ2-5
CDR3nt: TGCAGTGCCAACTGGGCTAGTTCACGGGAGACCCAGTACTTC
CDR3aa: CSANWASSRETQYF

d_gene: -
v_gene: TRBV7-3
abundance: -
j_gene: TRBJ2-3
CDR3nt: TGTGCCAGCAGCTTAATAGGGGCGCGGGCTACAGATACGCAGTATTTT
CDR3aa: CASSLIGARATDTQYF

d_gene: -
v_gene: TRBV2
abundance: -
j_gene: TRBJ2-7
CDR3nt: TGTGCCAGCAGTGATCGGCTGGTGGGGCAGTACTTC
CDR3aa: CASSDRLVGQYF

d_gene: -
v_gene: TRBV9
abundance: once
j_gene: TRBJ1-1
CDR3nt: TGTGCCAGCAGCTCGTTGACAGGAGGGAACACTGAAGCTTTCTTT
CDR3aa: CASSSLTGGNTEAFF

d_gene: -
v_gene: TRBV6-1
abundance: few
j_gene: TRBJ2-7
CDR3nt: TGTGCCAGCAGTGAAACCGGGTCCTCCTACGAGCAGTACTTC
CDR3aa: CASSETGSSYEQYF

d_gene: TRBD2
v_gene: TRBV6-5
abundance: -
j_gene: TRBJ2-4
CDR3nt: TGTGCCAGTGGGGGGGGCAAAAACATTCAGTACTTC
CDR3aa: CASGGGKNIQYF

d_gene: TRBD2
v_gene: TRBV29-1
abundance: few
j_gene: TRBJ2-1
CDR3nt: TGCAGCGTGCGGGGGGCACCTAATGAGCAGTTCTTC
CDR3aa: CSVRGAPNEQFF

d_gene: TRBD2
v_gene: TRBV28
abundance: -
j_gene: TRBJ2-1
CDR3nt: TGTGCCAGCAGTACCGCGAGCGGGAGTATCGATGAGCAGTTCTTC
CDR3aa: CASSTASGSIDEQFF

d_gene: -
v_gene: TRBV15
abundance: -
j_gene: TRBJ1-4
CDR3nt: TGTGCCACCAGCGGCAGCCTTGCAACTAATGAAAAACTGTTTTTT
CDR3aa: CATSGSLATNEKLFF

d_gene: -
v_gene: TRBV7-9
abundance: -
j_gene: TRBJ2-7
CDR3nt: TGTGCCAGCAGCTCCCCCCTGACTGGCGCCGACTACGAGCAGTACTTC
CDR3aa: CASSSPLTGADYEQYF

d_gene: -
v_gene: TRBV20-1
abundance: -
j_gene: TRBJ2-1
CDR3nt: TGCAGTGCTAGAACCAAGGAGGGGTACAATGAGCAGTTCTTC
CDR3aa: CSARTKEGYNEQFF

d_gene: -
v_gene: TRBV6-2/TRBV6-3
abundance: -
j_gene: TRBJ1-6
CDR3nt: TGTGCCAGCAGGGGACCCGGGGGAAGTGGATCACCCCTCCACTTT
CDR3aa: CASRGPGGSGSPLHF

d_gene: -
v_gene: TRBV30
abundance: -
j_gene: TRBJ2-7
CDR3nt: TGTGCCTGGAGTGGTCAGGGTGTGGGCGAGCAGTACTTC
CDR3aa: CAWSGQGVGEQYF

d_gene: -
v_gene: TRBV20-1
abundance: -
j_gene: TRBJ1-5
CDR3nt: TGCAGTGCTAGACCCGGCTCAGACCATCAGCCCCAGCATTTT
CDR3aa: CSARPGSDHQPQHF

d_gene: -
v_gene: TRBV3-1
abundance: -
j_gene: TRBJ1-5
CDR3nt: TGTGCCAGCAGCCAAGTGGGGGGAAGGCAGCCCCAGCATTTT
CDR3aa: CASSQVGGRQPQHF

d_gene: -
v_gene: TRBV20-1
abundance: few
j_gene: TRBJ1-2
CDR3nt: TGCAGTGCTAGAACGCAGAACTATGGCTACACCTTC
CDR3aa: CSARTQNYGYTF

d_gene: -
v_gene: TRBV28
abundance: -
j_gene: TRBJ2-7
CDR3nt: TGTGCCAGCAGAGGAGCCCGGCACAGTCCGTCCTACGAGCAGTACTTC
CDR3aa: CASRGARHSPSYEQYF

d_gene: TRBD2
v_gene: TRBV4-1
abundance: few
j_gene: TRBJ2-1
CDR3nt: TGCGCCAGCAGCCACTCCCCTAGCGGGAGTTGGAATGAGCAGTTCTTC
CDR3aa: CASSHSPSGSWNEQFF